Following are 5 T cell receptor beta chains from one sample sequenced in a study of blood T cells in healthy people across ages. Sample-barcoded 5' priming and a J-beta primer mix drove a second PCR of 7 to 11 cycles. Each CDR3 protein is one row after TCRdb ran MiXCR on the 5' RACE reads. The profile shows 600,000 or so distinct CDR3 sequences, about 28% of them singletons. Input material: blood. Receptors were obtained from a woman of 80 years or more in good health.

This clonotype was seen at least ten times. The rearrangement joins TRBV11-3 to TRBJ2-3, with D tentatively TRBD1 (5 bases). Trimming removed 5 bases at V and 5 bases at J, with 8 bases between. The CDR3 has 12 amino acids. Looked up from germline, CDR1 is SGHNT and CDR2 is YENEEA. The CDR3 DNA reads as TGTGCCAGCAGCCCTGACAGAGATACGCAGTATTTT. This sequence encodes CASSPDRDTQYF.

There are a few counts of this clonotype. The chain is built from TRBV6-2 or TRBV6-3 and TRBJ2-7; TRBD1 aligns across 11 bases. This CDR3 spans 13 amino acids. The V segment lost 5 bases and the J segment 7 bases; nucleotides outside the gene matches: 4. CDR1 is MNHEY and CDR2 is SVGEGT in the germline V gene. CDR3 DNA: TGTGCCAGCAGTAGGACAGGGGGCGGTGAGCAGTACTTC. This translates into CASSRTGGGEQYF.

Many counts were recorded for this clonotype. The chain recombines TRBV20-1 with TRBJ2-5; 8 nucleotides align to TRBD2. V lost 2 bases, J lost 6 bases, and 5 bases stayed unmatched. Germline-derived CDR1 and CDR2 are DFQATT and SNEGSKA (reference sequence). The CDR3 contains 13 residues. The CDR3 region is CSARYGGAKTQYF. In DNA, the CDR3 is TGCAGTGCTAGATACGGGGGGGCTAAGACCCAGTACTTC.

This clonotype was detected only once. This may arise from a read error, as a much more abundant clone is one base away. CDR3 amino acids: CASSEGTGTGETQYF. The CDR3 DNA sequence: TGTGCCAGCAGTGAAGGGACAGGGACCGGGGAGACCCAGTACTTC. The chain has TRBV6-1 and TRBJ2-5; 8 nucleotides match TRBD1. Germline values: CDR1 MNHNS, CDR2 SASEGT. The CDR3 has 15 residues. V shed 1 base and J 5 bases; nucleotides not matched to a gene: 6.

This clonotype turned up a few times. This chain joins TRBV6-1 and TRBJ1-3; no reliable D call. The ends were cut back, 5 bases at V and 0 bases at J, with 8 bases in the middle. The CDR3 totals 14 residues. The germline V gene encodes CDR1 MNHNS and CDR2 SASEGT. CDR3 in amino acids: CASSSRSSGNTIYF. The CDR3 DNA follows: TGTGCCAGCAGTTCTAGGTCCTCTGGAAACACCATATATTTT.